This T cell receptor (beta chain) was sequenced during a study of human T cells and chemical hapten exposure. Whole-study results and caveats: Patch test score tracked positively with PT1 expanded TCR counts.

This clonotype showed up many times. Its antigen remains unidentified. Library preparation tagged each individual cDNA molecule with a unique molecular identifier. TCRdb used MiXCR to reprocess the RACE reads, holding one entry per CDR3 protein. Altogether 50,000 or so distinct CDR3 sequences are present, around a tenth being singletons, with the ten largest covering roughly 4%. Germline V gene lookup returns CDR1 MNHEY and CDR2 SVGEGT. The V gene end was trimmed by 4 bases and the J gene end by 9 bases; junction bases not matched to a gene: 3. The CDR3 extends over 12 amino acids. The time point is: patch test 1, 2 weeks after DPC sensitization. Treatment defined: therapeutic diphenylcyclopropenone sensitization with weekly scalp DPC.

The receptor was isolated from a woman in her forties or fifties with alopecia areata. Some clones in this sample may be carry-over from other donors' samples. This sequence joins TRBV6-2 or TRBV6-3 and TRBJ2-1; 7 nucleotides align to TRBD2. Sequencing used whole blood, obtained in connection with sensitization to the hapten diphenylcyclopropenone (DPC). The CDR3 sequence: CASSLVAGEQFF. CDR3 in DNA: TGTGCCAGCAGTTTAGTAGCGGGTGAGCAGTTCTTC.